The rows below give T cell receptor beta chains drawn from one sample of a study of OX40 agonist ivuxolimab in advanced cancers. The data were produced by immunoSEQ multiplex PCR, yet TCRdb's version contains in-frame clones alone and is incomplete. The data hold 120,000 or so clones, with roughly 95% observed a single time. The specimen was CD4+ or CD8+ T cells sorted from blood, collected in a trial of the OX40 agonist ivuxolimab. The receptors derive from an adult with an advanced solid tumor such as melanoma, head and neck, liver or kidney cancer. The CDR3 runs from the conserved cysteine through the conserved F or W. A D gene is named only where the DNA matches it firmly. Expanded clones get a size class; other rows say once, few or many, or leave the size out.

J gene	V gene	clone size	D gene	CDR3 protein	CDR3 DNA
TRBJ1-3	TRBV7-8	.	TRBD1	CASSLVAGQGNSGNTIYF	TGTGCCAGCAGCTTAGTTGCGGGACAGGGGAACTCTGGAAACACCATATATTTT
TRBJ1-1	TRBV19	few	.	CASSVELPMNTEAFF	TGTGCCAGCTCGGTGGAGCTCCCAATGAACACTGAAGCTTTCTTT
TRBJ2-5	TRBV7-2	.	.	CASSLRREETQYF	TGTGCCAGCAGCTTACGCAGGGAAGAGACCCAGTACTTC
TRBJ1-4	TRBV5-1	.	.	CASSFGIGVGEKLFF	TGCGCCAGCAGCTTCGGTATAGGAGTAGGAGAAAAACTGTTTTTT
TRBJ1-4	TRBV27	.	.	CASRGLLNEKLFF	TGTGCCAGCAGAGGACTGCTTAATGAAAAACTGTTTTTT
TRBJ1-2	TRBV6-5	.	.	CASSYQRQANYGYTF	TGTGCCAGCAGTTACCAGCGGCAGGCTAACTATGGCTACACCTTC
TRBJ2-7	TRBV6-6	.	TRBD1	CASIRDRGTYEQYF	TGTGCCAGCATTCGGGACAGGGGGACCTACGAGCAGTACTTC
TRBJ2-3	TRBV19	.	TRBD1	CASSLGQAIASTDTQYF	TGTGCCAGTAGTCTGGGACAGGCGATCGCTAGCACAGATACGCAGTATTTT
TRBJ2-7	TRBV28	.	.	CASSSGTQYEQYF	TGTGCCAGCAGTTCCGGCACACAGTACGAGCAGTACTTC
TRBJ1-2	TRBV15	.	.	CATSRDEIVRLRGYTF	TGTGCCACCAGCAGAGACGAAATTGTCCGATTGCGGGGCTACACCTTC
TRBJ1-2	TRBV28	.	TRBD1	CASSSPGQGDYGYTF	TGTGCCAGCAGTTCCCCCGGACAGGGAGACTATGGCTACACCTTC
TRBJ2-7	TRBV7-3	.	.	CASSLGAGPYEQYF	TGTGCCAGCAGCTTGGGGGCGGGCCCCTACGAGCAGTACTTC
TRBJ1-5	TRBV5-1	.	TRBD1	CASRAGTGNQPQHF	TGCGCCAGCAGGGCCGGGACAGGGAATCAGCCCCAGCATTTT
TRBJ2-1	TRBV10-1	.	.	CASSEGWASDNEQFF	TGCGCCAGCAGTGAGGGGTGGGCCTCGGACAATGAGCAGTTCTTC
TRBJ2-1	TRBV30	once	TRBD2	CAWLSGGYSYNEQFF	TGTGCCTGGCTAAGCGGGGGGTACTCCTACAATGAGCAGTTCTTC
TRBJ2-6	TRBV19	.	TRBD2	CASSKTSGRALDSSGANVLTF	TGTGCCAGTAGTAAGACTAGCGGGAGGGCCCTCGACAGCTCTGGGGCCAACGTCCTGACTTTC
TRBJ2-3	TRBV4-3	.	TRBD2	CASSQGTSRIADTQYF	TGCGCCAGCAGCCAGGGGACTAGCAGGATCGCAGATACGCAGTATTTT
TRBJ2-2	TRBV7-3	once	.	CASQRGRDTGELFF	TGTGCCAGCCAAAGGGGGAGGGACACCGGGGAGCTGTTTTTT
TRBJ2-1	TRBV2	.	TRBD1	CASSPRDRGGNEQFF	TGTGCCAGCAGTCCCCGGGACAGGGGGGGGAATGAGCAGTTCTTC
TRBJ2-1	TRBV7-9	.	.	CASSAAVRGQFF	TGTGCCAGCAGCGCGGCCGTGCGGGGGCAGTTCTTC
TRBJ1-6	TRBV11-2	.	.	CASSAVVNSPLHF	TGTGCCAGCAGCGCAGTCGTGAATTCACCCCTCCACTTT
TRBJ2-1	TRBV7-8	.	TRBD2	CASSYRWTSGPRGEQFF	TGTGCCAGCAGCTACCGTTGGACTAGCGGACCCAGGGGGGAGCAGTTCTTC
TRBJ2-3	TRBV28	.	TRBD1	CASSSTGSHTDTQYF	TGTGCCAGCAGTTCGACAGGGTCCCACACAGATACGCAGTATTTT
TRBJ1-2	TRBV18	.	TRBD1	CASSPRTGVDYTF	TGTGCCAGCTCACCAAGGACAGGGGTTGACTACACCTTC
TRBJ1-1	TRBV7-9	.	.	CASSAKSTANTEAFF	TGTGCCAGCAGCGCAAAATCGACAGCCAACACTGAAGCTTTCTTT
TRBJ2-3	TRBV6-5	.	TRBD2	CASSPAGAGTDTQYF	TGTGCCAGCAGTCCAGCGGGAGCAGGCACAGATACGCAGTATTTT
TRBJ2-5	TRBV7-2	.	.	CASSPHSRIQETQYF	TGTGCCAGCAGCCCTCACTCAAGGATCCAAGAGACCCAGTACTTC
TRBJ1-5	TRBV9	.	TRBD1	CASSVGTGGNQPQHF	TGTGCCAGCAGCGTAGGGACAGGAGGTAATCAGCCCCAGCATTTT
TRBJ2-5	TRBV7-3	once	.	CASSFFQETQYF	TGTGCCAGCAGCTTCTTCCAAGAGACCCAGTACTTC